This T cell receptor (beta chain) was recovered during a study of OX40 agonist ivuxolimab in advanced cancers. Sequenced by immunoSEQ multiplex PCR; TCRdb stores in-frame clones only, minus some. In the table there are about 50,000 clones, more than 85% of which are singletons. Trimming took 6 bases from V and 2 from J; bases not matched to a gene: 15. The CDR3 runs to 18 residues. Germline CDR1 reads SGDLS; CDR2 reads YYNGEE. This chain connects TRBV9 to TRBJ2-3; 10 bases align to TRBD2. The material sequenced was CD4+ or CD8+ T cells sorted from blood, taken in a trial of the OX40 agonist ivuxolimab. The sequence was obtained from an adult with an advanced solid tumor such as melanoma, head and neck, liver or kidney cancer. Written as DNA, the CDR3 is TGTGCCAGCACCAAAGGACCCGCTAGCGGGAGTACCACAGATACGCAGTATTTT. It yields the protein CASTKGPASGSTTDTQYF.